This section outlines one T cell receptor beta chain sequence together with its context. This clone is a singleton in its sample. Which antigen it targets is not known. Base qualities are not recorded, but no much larger clone differs from it by a single base. The CDR3, from cysteine to phenylalanine, totals 16 residues. Only the CDR3 portion is preserved as DNA: 48 bases, with reading frame beginning at the first base. For CDR1 and CDR2, the germline V gene (reference sequence) lists SGHNT and YYREEE. Relative to germline, V is 0 bases shorter and J is 1 base shorter, with 13 bases between their ends. The sample comes from a study of T cell changes during pregnancy in multiple sclerosis (dated by TCRdb to between 2018 and 2021). As for the study more broadly: In women with multiple sclerosis, the researchers looked at how the T cell repertoire shifted as pregnancy progressed.

The library was generated by the immunoSEQ multiplex PCR assay. Imported from immuneACCESS, the table was reduced by TCRdb to in-frame sequences with V and J called. These copies leave out some clones; in studies compared against another copy, an unresolved V gene accounts for under half, and the cause of the remainder is not known. This sample gives approximately 82,000 clones in total; 90% to 95% of them show up just once. Jointly, the top ten make up about 0.52% of the sample. The sample here was CD4+ T cells from peripheral blood mononuclear cells, taken in the second trimester of pregnancy. The sequence was obtained from a female donor with multiple sclerosis, enrolled in a pregnancy study. In this chain, TRBV5-4 is recombined with TRBJ1-2; tentative D gene TRBD1, with 6 bases matching. The CDR3 region reads CASSLGETGGNYGYTF. The nucleotides are TGTGCCAGCAGCTTGGGTGAGACAGGAGGTAACTATGGCTACACCTTC.